One TCR beta chain is described in this entry. The sample comes from a study of blood T cell repertoires in COVID-19. Study-wide background: Samples came from the United States, Italy and Spain, spanning acute and convalescent COVID-19. The cDNA or gDNA used as material had been derived from T cells, B-cell-depleted T cells, or PBMCs.

Original processing methods: Estimation of nucleated cell counts relied on the amplification of reference gene primers. Produced via immunoSEQ multiplex PCR; TCRdb's table is partial and in-frame only. V, J and clone size were drawn from that table, and D and trimming were deduced from the DNA. The sample contains 68,000 or so clones, about 86% of which appear only once. From germline, CDR1 is LNHDA and CDR2 SQIVND (reference sequence). The V gene lost 2 bases and the J gene lost 1 base, with 15 bases spanning the gap. The CDR3 is 17 amino acids. This receptor was obtained from a man between 45 and 60 years old with acute or convalescent COVID-19. Sequenced: peripheral blood. The chain couples TRBV19 to TRBJ2-1, with a possible D match to TRBD2 (6 bases). CDR3 loop: CASSIREPGRSYNEQFF. CDR3 in DNA: TGTGCCAGTAGTATAAGGGAGCCAGGGAGGTCCTACAATGAGCAGTTCTTC.